The 13 T cell receptor beta chains reported below all come from one sample, sequenced in a study of cytomegalovirus exposure and HLA in healthy donors. Primers included in the PCR were 60 Vbeta and 13 Jbeta primers. Assay used: immunoSEQ multiplex PCR; TCRdb lists only in-frame clones, some missing. In the table there are approximately 170,000 clones, 68% of which are singletons. The sequenced sample consisted of PBMCs. The receptors were sampled from a man aged 50-59 years in good health and CMV-seronegative.

The chain has TRBV28 and TRBJ1-1, with a possible D match to TRBD1 (5 bases). V lost 6 bases to trimming and J lost 5 bases, with 10 bases between them. This CDR3 is built from 12 residues. Germline CDR1 reads MDHEN; CDR2 reads SYDVKM. The DNA of the CDR3 is TGTGCCAGCAGGCCCGGGGGGACTGAAGCTTTCTTT. Encoded protein: CASRPGGTEAFF.

The chain links TRBV14 to TRBJ1-2; 11 nucleotides align to TRBD1. Germline loops: CDR1 SGHDN, CDR2 FVKESK. V dropped 6 bases and J dropped 8; count of bases not matched to a gene: 17. This CDR3 is 17 amino acids long. As DNA, the CDR3 is TGTGCCAGCAGTCGTCCGGGACAGGGGGTTTCATCGGGCGGCTACACCTTC. Translation gives CASSRPGQGVSSGGYTF.

The rearrangement joins TRBV5-5 to TRBJ2-6; 10 positions agree with TRBD1. V shed 4 bases and J 0 bases; nucleotides not matched to a gene: 4. Germline loops: CDR1 SGHKS, CDR2 YYEKEE (reference sequence). There are 17 residues in the CDR3. The CDR3 reads CASSPGQGFSGANVLTF. The CDR3 DNA follows: TGTGCCAGCAGCCCGGGACAGGGGTTCTCTGGGGCCAACGTCCTGACTTTC.

This clone occurred once. The chain combines TRBV5-1 with TRBJ2-1; D may be TRBD2 (6 bases). The CDR3 sequence is 14 residues long. Germline V gene lookup returns CDR1 SGHRS and CDR2 YFSETQ. Trimming pared 0 bases from V and 4 bases from J, leaving 8 bases between. CDR3 DNA: TGCGCCAGCAGCTTGGGGGGGGAATACAATGAGCAGTTCTTC. It encodes CASSLGGEYNEQFF.

This sequence joins TRBV4-1 and TRBJ1-6, with a possible D match to TRBD1 (5 bases). Germline loops: CDR1 MGHRA, CDR2 YSYEKL. This CDR3 is built from 15 residues. Trimming removed 1 base at V and 4 bases at J, with 8 bases between. The CDR3 coding sequence is TGCGCCAGCAGCCAAGGGGGCTGGTATAATTCACCCCTCCACTTT. Translation: CASSQGGWYNSPLHF.

This chain links TRBV5-1 with TRBJ2-5; the D gene is possibly TRBD1 (6 bases). The CDR3 is 14 residues long. V was pared by 5 bases and J by 0 bases, with 11 bases between. Germline loops: CDR1 SGHRS, CDR2 YFSETQ. The chain's CDR3 is CASRWTEYQETQYF. As DNA, the CDR3 is TGCGCCAGCAGATGGACAGAGTACCAAGAGACCCAGTACTTC.

V usage is TRBV19 and J usage is TRBJ2-7, with 8 bases that match TRBD1. The J segment lost 3 bases and the V segment lost 1 base, leaving 5 bases of the junction unmatched. The CDR3 is 15 residues long. Germline-derived CDR1 and CDR2 are LNHDA and SQIVND (reference sequence). The CDR3 reads CASSIGGQGLYEQYF. The DNA for the CDR3 is TGTGCCAGTAGTATAGGAGGACAGGGACTCTACGAGCAGTACTTC.

The chain carries TRBV5-1 and TRBJ1-4; D ambiguous. The germline CDR1 and CDR2 sequences are SGHRS and YFSETQ. This CDR3 is 15 amino acids long. The V end lost 5 bases, the J end lost 5 bases, and 16 bases lay between the germline ends. CDR3 loop: CASRSTDSPNEKLFF. CDR3 coding DNA: TGCGCCAGCAGGTCGACCGACTCCCCAAATGAAAAACTGTTTTTT.

This sequence joins TRBV5-1 and TRBJ2-5; 7 bases are a match to TRBD1. Trimming at V came to 0 bases and at J to 2 bases, leaving 4 bases not matched to a gene. The CDR3 sequence is 15 residues long. The germline V gene encodes CDR1 SGHRS and CDR2 YFSETQ. Written as DNA, the CDR3 is TGCGCCAGCAGCTTGGCCCTGGGACAGCAAGAGACCCAGTACTTC. It is translated as CASSLALGQQETQYF.

The rearrangement links TRBV4-2 to TRBJ1-6; 7 positions agree with TRBD1. There are 16 residues in the CDR3. Looked up from germline, CDR1 is LGHNA and CDR2 is YNFKEQ. V lost 1 base and J lost 5; bases outside the gene matches: 5. DNA for the CDR3: TGTGCCAGCAGCCAAGGAGGGGGCACGGATAATTCACCCCTCCACTTT. Its protein product is CASSQGGGTDNSPLHF.

The rearrangement links TRBV11-2 to TRBJ1-4; D is perhaps TRBD1 (5 bases). Trimming removed 4 bases at V and 5 bases at J, with 11 bases between. Germline lookup yields CDR1 SGHAT and CDR2 FQNNGV. The CDR3 is 14 amino acids. As DNA, the CDR3 is TGTGCCAGCAGCTACAGGCGGGGAAATGAAAAACTGTTTTTT. This sequence encodes CASSYRRGNEKLFF.

This chain connects TRBV7-2 to TRBJ1-3; 8 bases match TRBD1. Germline CDR1 and CDR2: SGHTA and FQGNSA. J was trimmed by 3 bases and V by 3 bases; bases with no gene match: 4. This CDR3 has 15 amino acids. CDR3 in DNA: TGTGCCAGCAGCTTGGATGGACAGGGTGGAAACACCATATATTTT. As protein: CASSLDGQGGNTIYF.

V usage is TRBV4-2 and J usage is TRBJ2-7; D ambiguous. Per the germline V gene, CDR1 is LGHNA and CDR2 is YNFKEQ. The CDR3 has 15 amino acids. V gave up 0 bases and J gave up 2 bases, with 11 bases separating them. The CDR3 region is CASSQDPGKTYEQYF. CDR3 in DNA: TGTGCCAGCAGCCAAGATCCAGGAAAAACCTACGAGCAGTACTTC.